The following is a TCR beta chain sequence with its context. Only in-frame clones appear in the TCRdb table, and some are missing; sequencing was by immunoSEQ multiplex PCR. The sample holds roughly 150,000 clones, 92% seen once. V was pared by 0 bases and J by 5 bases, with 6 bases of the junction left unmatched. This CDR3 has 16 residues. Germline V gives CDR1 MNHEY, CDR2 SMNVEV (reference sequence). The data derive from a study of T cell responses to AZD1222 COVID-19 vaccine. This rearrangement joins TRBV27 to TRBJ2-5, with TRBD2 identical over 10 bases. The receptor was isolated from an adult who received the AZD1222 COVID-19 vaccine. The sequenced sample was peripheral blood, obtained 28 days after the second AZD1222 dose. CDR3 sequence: CASSLSGLAGDETQYF. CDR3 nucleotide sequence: TGTGCCAGCAGTTTATCGGGGCTAGCGGGAGATGAGACCCAGTACTTC.